The present T cell receptor beta chain was sequenced within a study of T cell responses to AZD1222 COVID-19 vaccine. The protocol was immunoSEQ multiplex PCR, while the TCRdb copy is restricted to in-frame clones and leaves out a portion. The table has fewer than 150,000 clones, approximately 86% seen once. Second-dose schedules of about 4 or about 12 weeks were combined. CDR3 length: 15 amino acids. Deletions cut 1 base from V and 2 bases from J, with 11 bases between. Germline lookup yields CDR1 MNHEY and CDR2 SMNVEV (reference sequence). This chain joins TRBV27 and TRBJ2-5; no definite D call. The sequence derives from an adult who received the AZD1222 COVID-19 vaccine. The sample was peripheral blood, taken 28 days after the second AZD1222 dose. In DNA form, the CDR3 reads TGTGCCAGCAGTTTATATCGGGCAGATCAAGAGACCCAGTACTTC. The encoded protein is CASSLYRADQETQYF.